The next 17 T cell receptor beta chains were all read from a single sample in a study of cytomegalovirus exposure and HLA in healthy donors. Researchers ran the PCR with 60 Vbeta and 13 Jbeta primers. The table came from immunoSEQ multiplex PCR; TCRdb's copy has only in-frame clones and leaves some out. This table has some 190,000 clones, roughly a tenth appearing once. Source material: PBMCs. Receptors originate from a woman younger than 45 in good health and CMV-seropositive.

The chain employs TRBV18 and TRBJ2-5; 9 positions match TRBD1. Germline V gene sequence: CDR1 KGHSH, CDR2 LQKENI. This CDR3 comprises 15 residues. V lost 6 bases, J lost 4 bases, and 9 bases stayed unmatched. CDR3 sequence: CASSATGGSGETQYF. The CDR3 region has the DNA TGTGCCAGCTCCGCGACAGGGGGATCGGGAGAGACCCAGTACTTC.

The V call is TRBV7-9, the J call TRBJ1-5, with TRBD1 matching over 7 bases. The junction had 7 bases not matched to a gene; V was cut back by 6 bases and J by 5 bases. CDR1 is SEHNR, CDR2 FQNEAQ, per germline (reference sequence). The CDR3 runs to 14 residues. CDR3 nucleotide sequence: TGTGCCAGCAGTCCACAGGGGACAGATCAGCCCCAGCATTTT. Translating gives CASSPQGTDQPQHF. The variable domain in full, completed from reference TRBV7-9 and TRBJ1-5, reads DTGVSQNPRHKITKRGQNVTFRCDPISEHNRLYWYRQTLGQGPEFLTYFQNEAQLEKSRLLSDRFSAERPKGSFSTLEIQRTEQGDSAMYLCASSPQGTDQPQHFGDGTRLSIL.

This chain links TRBV11-3 with TRBJ2-7, with 7 bases identical to TRBD2. Per germline, CDR1 SGHNT and CDR2 YENEEA. This CDR3 contains 12 residues. V shed 5 bases and J 7 bases; nucleotides not matched to a gene: 5. CDR3 sequence: CASSQSGGEQYF. Written as DNA, the CDR3 is TGTGCCAGCAGCCAATCGGGAGGTGAGCAGTACTTC.

This clone turned up a few times. The genes are TRBV11-2 and TRBJ2-3; possibly TRBD1 for D (6 bases). Deletions cut 5 bases from V and 1 base from J, with 13 bases between. The CDR3 covers 15 residues. Germline V CDR1 and CDR2: SGHAT, FQNNGV. CDR3 nucleotide sequence: TGTGCCAGCAGCCAGAGGCAGGGGCGCACAGATACGCAGTATTTT. Translated: CASSQRQGRTDTQYF.

The rearrangement links TRBV7-2 to TRBJ2-7; weak D call: TRBD1 (6 bases). Per germline, CDR1 SGHTA and CDR2 FQGNSA. The CDR3 consists of 13 residues. Trimming took 8 bases from V and 0 from J, leaving 11 bases between them. The CDR3 here is CASGKGVSYEQYF. The CDR3 region has the DNA TGTGCCAGCGGGAAGGGGGTCTCCTACGAGCAGTACTTC.

This clone was seen a handful of times. The V and J genes are TRBV6-1 and TRBJ2-3, with D perhaps matching TRBD2 (6 bases). V was clipped by 10 bases and J by 0 bases, with 14 bases between them. Germline V gives CDR1 MNHNS, CDR2 SASEGT. CDR3 length equals 14 residues. CDR3 coding DNA: TGTGCCATCCGGCGGGGCCAAAGCACAGATACGCAGTATTTT. The encoded protein is CAIRRGQSTDTQYF.

This clone was observed a handful of times. This chain connects TRBV27 to TRBJ1-2; D is possibly TRBD1 (6 bases). The germline V and J ends were trimmed by 6 bases and 9 bases, with 17 bases remaining between them. CDR3 length equals 13 residues. Per the germline V gene, CDR1 is MNHEY and CDR2 is SMNVEV (reference sequence). CDR3 in DNA: TGTGCCAGCAGGACTACAGGGTTGAGTAGCTACACCTTC. This gives the protein CASRTTGLSSYTF.

The CDR3 region is CASSYDGGAETQYF. The CDR3 nucleotides are TGTGCCAGCAGTTACGATGGGGGGGCCGAGACCCAGTACTTC. V and J are TRBV6-5 and TRBJ2-5, with D possibly TRBD2 on 7 matching bases. This CDR3 is built from 14 residues. V dropped 2 bases and J dropped 5 bases, with 12 bases sitting between them. Per germline, CDR1 MNHEY and CDR2 SVGAGI.

This chain connects TRBV5-1 to TRBJ2-2, with 9 bases fitting TRBD2. J was trimmed by 6 bases and V by 5 bases; bases with no gene match: 5. Germline lookup yields CDR1 SGHRS and CDR2 YFSETQ. CDR3 length equals 14 residues. The chain's CDR3 is CASRREGGPGELFF. The CDR3 DNA reads TGCGCCAGCAGGCGGGAGGGCGGACCCGGGGAGCTGTTTTTT.

This clone was detected only a few times. The V call is TRBV28, the J call TRBJ2-3; the D gene is possibly TRBD2 (6 bases). CDR3 length: 14 residues. Trimming stripped 7 bases from V and 2 bases from J, with 13 bases between. The germline V gene has CDR1 MDHEN and CDR2 SYDVKM. CDR3 sequence: CASTWGDSTDTQYF. The CDR3 DNA sequence: TGTGCCAGCACCTGGGGGGATTCCACAGATACGCAGTATTTT.

This clone was seen only a few times. J is TRBJ1-2 and V is TRBV7-8, with D possibly TRBD1 on 6 matching bases. The CDR3 spans 16 residues. V was trimmed by 3 bases and J by 4 bases, leaving 18 bases between them. Germline V CDR1 and CDR2: SGHVS, FQNEAQ. The DNA of the CDR3 is TGTGCCAGCAGCTTGGGCAGGGGATTCCAGGGCTATGGCTACACCTTC. Its translation is CASSLGRGFQGYGYTF. Drawing the rest from reference TRBV7-8 and TRBJ1-2, the complete variable domain is GAGVSQSPRYKVAKRGQDVALRCDPISGHVSLFWYQQALGQGPEFLTYFQNEAQLDKSGLPSDRFFAERPEGSVSTLKIQRTQQEDSAVYLCASSLGRGFQGYGYTFGSGTRLTVV.

This clone was detected only a few times. This chain connects TRBV6-1 to TRBJ1-5; D is ambiguous. Germline-derived CDR1 and CDR2 are MNHNS and SASEGT. V lost 3 bases to trimming and J lost 0 bases, with 12 bases between them. The length of the CDR3 is 16 residues. CDR3 region: CASSEKQRDSNQPQHF. The CDR3 DNA sequence: TGTGCCAGCAGTGAGAAGCAGCGAGATAGCAATCAGCCCCAGCATTTT.

CDR3: CAWQTQGAVGNQPQHF. The CDR3 nucleotides are TGTGCCTGGCAAACACAGGGAGCGGTCGGCAATCAGCCCCAGCATTTT. The chain recombines TRBV30 with TRBJ1-5; tentative D call: TRBD1 (6 bases). The CDR3 runs to 16 residues. The V end lost 5 bases, the J end lost 2 bases, and 19 bases lay between the germline ends. CDR1 is GTSNPN, CDR2 SVGIG, per germline (reference sequence).

This clone showed up just a few times. The V gene is TRBV9, the J gene TRBJ2-2; 7 bases line up with TRBD2. The CDR3 has 16 amino acids. Trimming removed 7 bases from V and 5 bases from J; junction bases left unmatched: 14. From germline, CDR1 is SGDLS and CDR2 YYNGEE. This CDR3 reads CASGPPGGRGTGELFF. CDR3 nucleotide sequence: TGTGCCAGCGGCCCTCCTGGCGGGAGAGGAACCGGGGAGCTGTTTTTT.

This clone was detected a few times. The genes are TRBV7-9 and TRBJ2-7, with D possibly matching TRBD2 (5 bases). Trimming removed 5 bases from V and 3 bases from J, with 11 bases in between. The V gene's germline CDR1 is SEHNR and CDR2 FQNEAQ (reference sequence). The CDR3 extends over 13 amino acids. The CDR3 reads CASSAGRNYEQYF. The CDR3 coding sequence is TGTGCCAGCAGCGCGGGCCGGAACTACGAGCAGTACTTC.

This clone was found a few times. The J gene is TRBJ1-2, the V gene TRBV6-1, with D possibly being TRBD1 (5 bases). CDR1 MNHNS and CDR2 SASEGT come from the germline V gene. The CDR3 is made up of 14 amino acids. Trimming took 5 bases from V and 2 from J, leaving 12 bases between them. CDR3 nucleotides: TGTGCCAGCAGTCCCACAGGACACAACTATGGCTACACCTTC. It is translated as CASSPTGHNYGYTF.

This clone was counted only a few times. V usage is TRBV28 and J usage is TRBJ1-2, with D hard to call. V shed 5 bases and J shed 8 bases, with 9 bases lying between them. Germline V gives CDR1 MDHEN, CDR2 SYDVKM. The CDR3 has 11 residues. CDR3 in amino acids: CASSGLRGYTF. CDR3 DNA: TGTGCCAGCAGTGGACTGAGAGGCTACACCTTC.